These 7 T cell receptor beta chains were sequenced from one sample in a study of PD-1 blockade in classical Hodgkin lymphoma. Some clones are missing from TCRdb's copy, which holds only in-frame ones; the method was immunoSEQ multiplex PCR. The profile shows some 22,000 clones, roughly 77% of them singletons. Every one of the patients relapsed after autologous stem cell transplantation (brentuximab vedotin exposure was variable). The sample in question was peripheral blood mononuclear cells (PBMCs), obtained before the second cycle of nivolumab. These receptors were collected from a human donor with classical Hodgkin lymphoma.

This clone appeared once. The V and J genes are TRBV5-6 and TRBJ2-1, with 9 bases that match TRBD2. The CDR3 loop spans 16 amino acids. Germline V gives CDR1 SGHDT, CDR2 YYEEEE. After removal of 1 base from V and 4 bases from J, the junction contained 6 bases not matched to a gene. The CDR3 bases are TGTGCCAGCAGCTTGTTAGCGACTAGCGGATACAATGAGCAGTTCTTC. Residues: CASSLLATSGYNEQFF.

A few counts support this clone. CDR3 in amino acids: CASSVQEPYEQYF. CDR3 sequence (DNA): TGTGCCAGCAGTGTTCAGGAACCCTACGAGCAGTACTTC. The chain recombines TRBV2 with TRBJ2-7; D remains ambiguous. The germline gives CDR1 SNHLY, CDR2 FYNNEI. V lost 4 bases to trimming and J lost 2 bases, with 9 bases between them. The CDR3 sequence is 13 residues long.

The chain links TRBV6-5 to TRBJ1-1; D call uncertain. The CDR3 totals 13 residues. Trimming cost V 2 bases and J 3 bases, with 7 bases left between them. The germline gives CDR1 MNHEY, CDR2 SVGAGI. The DNA of the CDR3 is TGTGCCAGCAGTTACAAATATTACACTGAAGCTTTCTTT. Protein: CASSYKYYTEAFF.

This chain uses TRBV29-1 with TRBJ2-5; D uncertain. The V end was cut by 6 bases, the J end by 5 bases, with 16 bases between. The CDR3 loop spans 13 amino acids. Germline CDR1 is SQVTM and CDR2 is ANQGSEA. CDR3 region: CSVPYKVGETQYF. The CDR3 nucleotides are TGCAGCGTCCCCTATAAGGTGGGGGAGACCCAGTACTTC.

This rearrangement joins TRBV19 to TRBJ2-1; TRBD2 matches 14 bases. The germline CDR1 and CDR2 sequences are LNHDA and SQIVND (reference sequence). With V trimmed by 6 bases and J by 6 bases, 1 base remained unmatched. CDR3 size: 14 residues. CDR3 loop: CASRGLAGVNEQFF. CDR3 bases: TGTGCCAGTAGGGGACTAGCGGGAGTCAATGAGCAGTTCTTC.

The chain recombines TRBV18 with TRBJ1-1, with D uncertain. Trimming removed 1 base at V and 3 bases at J, with 3 bases between. The CDR3 length is 12 residues. CDR1 and CDR2 (germline): KGHSH, LQKENI. The CDR3 region is CASSPQYTEAFF. DNA of the CDR3: TGTGCCAGCTCACCACAGTACACTGAAGCTTTCTTT.

The V gene is TRBV5-1, the J gene TRBJ2-5, with TRBD2 matching over 9 bases. The CDR3 sequence is 16 residues long. The V gene's germline CDR1 is SGHRS and CDR2 YFSETQ. The V gene end was trimmed by 1 base and the J gene end by 1 base; junction bases not matched to a gene: 5. CDR3 protein: CASSLIGGGAQETQYF. CDR3 DNA sequence: TGCGCCAGCAGCTTGATTGGCGGGGGGGCCCAAGAGACCCAGTACTTC.